The clone carrying this T cell receptor beta chain has only a few counts. Its cognate antigen is unknown. Genes here carry mouse names. The read ends 4 residues shy of where the CDR3 ends; the end is completed using the germline J gene. Additional DNA sequences in this sample encode the identical CDR3. Combined cutaneous lymph node cells underwent sorting by CD4, CD8alpha, NKG2D, NKG2ACE and additional markers. The source of the sample is a study of CD8+ T cells in alopecia areata. Findings of the study overall: TCR sharing across patients was less clear than in mice, possibly HLA-related. Scalp sample sequencing also detects resident alphabeta T cells of normal skin. Affected lesional scalp, above all in alopecia totalis/universalis, was more clonal than normal scalp.

This CDR3 has 13 amino acids. Germline CDR1 and CDR2: NNHDY and SYVADS. Extracted RNA was reverse transcribed into cDNA, the sequencing template. Libraries were prepared by immunoSEQ multiplex PCR; TCRdb keeps only in-frame clonotypes and omits some of them. This repertoire holds about 270,000 clones, and none appear only once. The genes are TRBV13-3 and TRBJ2-7, with a weak D call TRBD1 (5 bases). Material: CD4+ T cells sorted from a lymph node. The TCR originated in a C3H/HeJ mouse with alopecia areata. MHC haplotype of the mouse line: H2-k. The part of the CDR3 DNA that was read is TGTGCCAGCAGTGATGAGACAGCGTAT. Amino acids: CASSDETAY. The full CDR3 protein is CASSDETAYEQYF.